This TCR beta chain was profiled in a study of type 1 regulatory T cells. Background on the study: This in vitro CD4 product, T-allo10, is enriched for Tr1 cells and alloantigen-specific.

This clonotype was seen only a few times. The CDR3 runs to 12 residues. The germline gives CDR1 LNHDA, CDR2 SQIVND (reference sequence). V was clipped by 6 bases and J by 2 bases, with 7 bases between them. MiXCR was run by TCRdb on the reads, yielding one entry per CDR3 protein. Of around 88,000 distinct CDR3 sequences listed, roughly a third are singletons. The material sequenced was CD4+ T cells, either the whole sample or a sorted fraction (not recorded which). This receptor was obtained from a human donor in good health. This rearrangement joins TRBV19 to TRBJ2-5; no reliable D call. The CDR3 DNA is TGTGCCAGTAGCGTCTCTCAAGAGACCCAGTACTTC. The encoded protein is CASSVSQETQYF.